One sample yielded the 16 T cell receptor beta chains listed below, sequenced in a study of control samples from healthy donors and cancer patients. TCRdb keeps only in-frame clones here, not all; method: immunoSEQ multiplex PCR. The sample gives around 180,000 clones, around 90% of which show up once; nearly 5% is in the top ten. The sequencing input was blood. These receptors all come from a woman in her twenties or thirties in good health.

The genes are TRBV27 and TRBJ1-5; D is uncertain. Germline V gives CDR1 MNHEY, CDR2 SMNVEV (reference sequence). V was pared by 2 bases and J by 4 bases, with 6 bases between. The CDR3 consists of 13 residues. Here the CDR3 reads CASSLGSNQPQHF. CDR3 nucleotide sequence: TGTGCCAGCAGTTTAGGCAGTAATCAGCCCCAGCATTTT.

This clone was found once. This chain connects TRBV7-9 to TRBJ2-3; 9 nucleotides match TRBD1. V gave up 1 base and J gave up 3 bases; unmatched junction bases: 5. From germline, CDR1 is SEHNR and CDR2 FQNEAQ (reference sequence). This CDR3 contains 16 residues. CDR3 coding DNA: TGTGCCAGCAGCTTAGTGCGGACAGGGGAGACAGATACGCAGTATTTT. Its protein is CASSLVRTGETDTQYF.

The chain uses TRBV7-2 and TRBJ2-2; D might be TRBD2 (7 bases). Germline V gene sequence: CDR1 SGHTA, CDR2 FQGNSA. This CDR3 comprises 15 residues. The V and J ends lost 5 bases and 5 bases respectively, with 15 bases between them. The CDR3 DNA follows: TGTGCCAGCAGCCATAGGGGGAGGGCAACCGGGGAGCTGTTTTTT. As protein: CASSHRGRATGELFF.

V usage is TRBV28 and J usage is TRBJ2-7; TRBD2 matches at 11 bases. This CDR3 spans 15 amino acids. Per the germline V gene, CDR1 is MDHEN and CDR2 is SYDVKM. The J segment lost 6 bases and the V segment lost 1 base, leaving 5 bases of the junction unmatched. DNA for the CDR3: TGTGCCAGCAGTTTATCCACTAGCGGGAGTGGCGAGCAGTACTTC. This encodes CASSLSTSGSGEQYF. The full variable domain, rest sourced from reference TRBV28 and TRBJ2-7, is DVKVTQSSRYLVKRTGEKVFLECVQDMDHENMFWYRQDPGLGLRLIYFSYDVKMKEKGDIPEGYSVSREKKERFSLILESASTNQTSMYLCASSLSTSGSGEQYFGPGTRLTVT.

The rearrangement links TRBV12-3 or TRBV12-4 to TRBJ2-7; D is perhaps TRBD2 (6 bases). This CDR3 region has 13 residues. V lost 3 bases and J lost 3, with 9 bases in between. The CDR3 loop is CASSLVGGYEQYF. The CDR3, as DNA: TGTGCCAGCAGTTTGGTCGGGGGCTACGAGCAGTACTTC.

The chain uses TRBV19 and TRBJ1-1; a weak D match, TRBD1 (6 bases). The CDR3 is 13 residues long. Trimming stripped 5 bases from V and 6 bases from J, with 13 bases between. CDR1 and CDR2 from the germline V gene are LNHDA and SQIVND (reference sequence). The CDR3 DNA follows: TGTGCCAGTAGTCCAGGGGTCTTGGCTGAAGCTTTCTTT. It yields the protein CASSPGVLAEAFF.

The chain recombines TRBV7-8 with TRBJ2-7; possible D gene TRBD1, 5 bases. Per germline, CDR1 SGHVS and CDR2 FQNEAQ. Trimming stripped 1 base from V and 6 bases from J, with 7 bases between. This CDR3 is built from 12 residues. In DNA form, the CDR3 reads TGTGCCAGCAGCTTAGTAGGGGCCGAGCAGTACGTC. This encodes CASSLVGAEQYV.

CDR3 nucleotide sequence: TGTGCCAGCAGTTTTCGCTCCAGGACCTACGAGCAGTACTTC. Translated: CASSFRSRTYEQYF. The rearrangement uses TRBV28 and TRBJ2-7; D gene uncertain. Germline V gene lookup returns CDR1 MDHEN and CDR2 SYDVKM. With 3 bases removed from V and 2 bases from J, the gap between germline ends came to 11 bases. The CDR3 totals 14 residues.

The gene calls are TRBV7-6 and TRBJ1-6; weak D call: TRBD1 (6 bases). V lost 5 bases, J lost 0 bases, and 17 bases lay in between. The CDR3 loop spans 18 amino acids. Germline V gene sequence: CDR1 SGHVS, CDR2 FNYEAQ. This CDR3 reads CASSLTQGGSSYNSPLHF. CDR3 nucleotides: TGTGCCAGCAGCCTGACTCAAGGGGGGAGCTCCTATAATTCACCCCTCCACTTT. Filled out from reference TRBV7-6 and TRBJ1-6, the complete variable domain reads GAGVSQSPRYKVTKRGQDVALRCDPISGHVSLYWYRQALGQGPEFLTYFNYEAQQDKSGLPNDRFSAERPEGSISTLTIQRTEQRDSAMYRCASSLTQGGSSYNSPLHFGNGTRLTVT.

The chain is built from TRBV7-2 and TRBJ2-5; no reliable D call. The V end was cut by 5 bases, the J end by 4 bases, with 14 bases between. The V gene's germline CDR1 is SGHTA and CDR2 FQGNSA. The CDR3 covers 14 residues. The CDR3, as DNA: TGTGCCAGCAGCCCTGGTCGGACGCTAGAGACCCAGTACTTC. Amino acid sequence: CASSPGRTLETQYF. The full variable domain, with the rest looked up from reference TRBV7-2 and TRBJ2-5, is GAGVSQSPSNKVTEKGKDVELRCDPISGHTALYWYRQSLGQGLEFLIYFQGNSAPDKSGLPSDRFSAERTGGSVSTLTIQRTQQEDSAVYLCASSPGRTLETQYFGPGTRLLVL.

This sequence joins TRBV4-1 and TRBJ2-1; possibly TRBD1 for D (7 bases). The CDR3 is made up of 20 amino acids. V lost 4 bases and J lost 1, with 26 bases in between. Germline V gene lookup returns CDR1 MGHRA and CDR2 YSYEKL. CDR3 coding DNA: TGCGCCAGCAGCCCCTCCGGGACAGTCGTTGGCGGGACGTCCTACAATGAGCAGTTCTTC. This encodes CASSPSGTVVGGTSYNEQFF.

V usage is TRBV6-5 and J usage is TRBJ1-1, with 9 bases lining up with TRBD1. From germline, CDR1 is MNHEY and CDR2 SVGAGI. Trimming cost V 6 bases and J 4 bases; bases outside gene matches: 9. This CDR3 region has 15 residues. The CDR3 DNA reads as TGTGCCAGCAGGGGATGGACAGGGGTCGGCACTGAAGCTTTCTTT. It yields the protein CASRGWTGVGTEAFF.

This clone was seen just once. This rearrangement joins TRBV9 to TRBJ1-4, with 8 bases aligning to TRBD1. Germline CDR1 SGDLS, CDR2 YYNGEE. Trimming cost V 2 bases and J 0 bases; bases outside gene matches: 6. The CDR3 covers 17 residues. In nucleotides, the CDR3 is TGTGCCAGCAGCGTGGGGACAGGCCATGCAACTAATGAAAAACTGTTTTTT. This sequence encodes CASSVGTGHATNEKLFF.

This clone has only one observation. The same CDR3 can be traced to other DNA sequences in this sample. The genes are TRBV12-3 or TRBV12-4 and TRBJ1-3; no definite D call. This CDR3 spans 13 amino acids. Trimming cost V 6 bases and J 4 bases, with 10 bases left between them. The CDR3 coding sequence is TGTGCCAGCAGCCTTTTATCGGGAAACACCATATATTTT. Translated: CASSLLSGNTIYF.

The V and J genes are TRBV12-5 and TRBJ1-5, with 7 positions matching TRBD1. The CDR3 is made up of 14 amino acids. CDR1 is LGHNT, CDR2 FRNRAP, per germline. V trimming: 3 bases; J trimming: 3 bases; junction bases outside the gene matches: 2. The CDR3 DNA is TGTGCTAGTGGTTTTACAGGGGACAATCAGCCCCAGCATTTT. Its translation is CASGFTGDNQPQHF.

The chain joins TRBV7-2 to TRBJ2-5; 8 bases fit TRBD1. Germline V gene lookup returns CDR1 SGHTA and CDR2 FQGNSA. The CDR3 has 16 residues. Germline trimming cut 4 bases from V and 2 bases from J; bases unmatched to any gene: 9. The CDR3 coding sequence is TGTGCCAGCAGCTCGACGTCGGACAGGGTTCAAGAGACCCAGTACTTC. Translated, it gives CASSSTSDRVQETQYF.